This paragraph reports one T cell receptor (beta chain). There is no known antigen for this receptor. Per-nucleotide qualities are absent, and no much larger clonotype sits a single base away. Systemically healthy Caucasian individuals from Russia, some 36 in total and aged roughly 6 to 100 years, were included as donors. Ten milliliters of peripheral blood were drawn from each donor into EDTA-treated Vacutainer tubes. Ficoll-Paque density-gradient centrifugation was used to isolate PBMCs, with at least 7 million per sample. Total RNA was extracted from PBMCs with Trizol reagent, with at least 5.5 micrograms obtained per sample. The percentages of naive CD45RAhigh/CD27high T cells were determined by flow cytometry on a PBMC aliquot from every donor. CDR1 SEHNR and CDR2 FQNEAQ are derived from the germline V gene (reference sequence). Trimming takes 1 base off V and 4 bases off J; junction bases not matched to a gene: 12. The CDR3 goes from the cysteine to the phenylalanine over 17 residues. The CDR3 DNA has 51 bases and is translated from base 1.

The data stem from a study of blood T cells in healthy people across ages (dated by TCRdb to between 2014 and 2017). Background for the entire study: Template switching captured roughly one uniquely barcoded TCR beta cDNA molecule per two T cells in model experiments. The study measured age-related changes in TCR beta repertoire diversity using deep sequencing normalized with unique cDNA molecular identifiers. Donors of different ages were randomly distributed across sequencing lanes to avoid experimental bias. The study analyzed two additional independent replicas of 1 million unique cDNA reads from the same blood draw for two donors, one aged 18 to 29 and one aged 80 or older. The donors were divided into four age groups: young (average around 17 years), middle-aged (almost 40), aged (approximately 62) and long-lived (around 87).

Library prep was done by 5' RACE. Reads for this sample came from an Illumina HiSeq 2500. A second PCR of about 7 to 12 cycles was performed with a sample-barcoded 5' primer and a J-beta primer mix. A unique molecular identifier was introduced onto each TCR beta cDNA molecule by a template-switch 5' adaptor carrying 12 random nucleotides. At least 2.5 million CDR3-containing paired-end reads were obtained from each sample. All of the RNA was converted into first-strand cDNA using the Mint cDNA synthesis kit, with a TRBC-specific oligonucleotide serving as the primer. All cDNA was treated with uracil-DNA glycosylase and then went through a first 18-cycle PCR with the universal primers M1SS and BC2_uni_R. As for the authors' bioinformatics: For normalization, 1 million high-quality reads were randomly selected from each sample, with every read carrying a distinct molecular identifier. Reads with shared molecular identifiers were discarded instead of being binned into consensus sequences. MiTCR, run with a Q25 quality threshold and the strictest error-elimination algorithm, handled CDR3 identification, clonotype clustering and error correction. Lower-bound total TCR beta diversity was estimated with a nonparametric unseen species model using Euler transformation. The public reads were run again by TCRdb, first through fastp at Q25 and then through MiXCR, and only productive beta chains were kept. Identical CDR3 protein sequences are pooled into one entry, listed with their most common genes and DNA. The V and J calls here are based on TCRdb, not the publication. For this sample the table gives approximately 1.5 million distinct CDR3 sequences, of which approximately 39% were detected only once. Around 4% of the sample is in the top ten clones.

The paper as a whole reports these results and caveats: Because profiling used bulk unsorted PBMCs, naive and antigen-experienced compartments could not be compared conclusively. Compared with the aged group, the long-lived group had more naive CD4+ T cells, fewer expanded clones and increased TCR diversity, a pattern suggesting age selection. Total diversity estimates from one million sequenced T cells were considered lower bounds and underestimates. As age increased, observed TCR beta diversity per million T cells dropped in a roughly linear way, and a significant reduction was already evident by age 40. A strong correlation was found between observed TCR beta diversity and the percentage of naive T cells measured by flow cytometry. The CMV infection status of donors was not known, potentially confounding age-related changes in expanded clonotypes.

The chain is encoded by TRBV7-9 joined to TRBJ1-1; 7 bases in between match TRBD1. Sequenced sample: blood. The sequence was obtained from a woman aged 18-29 years in good health. Here is the DNA: TGTGCCAGCAGCTTAGAGAGGGGGCGAGGTTGGGCCACTGAAGCTTTCTTT. It codes for CASSLERGRGWATEAFF.